The rows below give T cell receptor beta chains drawn from one sample of a study of shared clonotypes between healthy human individuals. This table comes from immunoSEQ multiplex PCR, and its TCRdb copy is limited to in-frame clones, with some not included. The sample holds roughly 850,000 clones; approximately 96% are singletons and the top ten take less than 0.25%. Material for sequencing was naive CD8+ T cells sorted from blood. Receptors were obtained from a man between 25 and 39 years old in good health. CDR3s include the opening cysteine and the closing phenylalanine or tryptophan. The order of the fields is clone size, J gene, CDR3 length, V gene, D gene, CDR3 protein, CDR3 DNA. A D gene is named only where the DNA matches it firmly. Expanded clones get a size class; other rows say once, few or many, or leave the size out.

abundance: NA; j_gene: TRBJ2-3; len: 15; v_gene: TRBV4-1; d_gene: TRBD2; CDR3aa: CASSQPSGGTDTQYF; CDR3nt: TGCGCCAGCAGCCAGCCTAGCGGGGGAACAGATACGCAGTATTTT
abundance: NA; j_gene: TRBJ2-7; len: 13; v_gene: TRBV6-1; d_gene: NA; CDR3aa: CASSRLVGHEQYF; CDR3nt: TGTGCCAGCAGTCGGTTGGTTGGGCACGAGCAGTACTTC
abundance: NA; j_gene: TRBJ2-1; len: 14; v_gene: TRBV27; d_gene: TRBD1; CDR3aa: CASSPGTVYNEQFF; CDR3nt: TGTGCCAGCAGTCCCGGGACAGTATACAATGAGCAGTTCTTC
abundance: NA; j_gene: TRBJ2-7; len: 15; v_gene: TRBV2; d_gene: TRBD2; CDR3aa: CASSTTGLGLYEQYF; CDR3nt: TGTGCCAGCAGTACCACGGGACTAGGGCTCTACGAGCAGTACTTC
abundance: NA; j_gene: TRBJ1-2; len: 11; v_gene: TRBV11-2; d_gene: NA; CDR3aa: CASDSRAGYTF; CDR3nt: TGTGCCAGCGACAGCAGGGCCGGCTACACCTTC
abundance: NA; j_gene: TRBJ2-5; len: 15; v_gene: TRBV7-2; d_gene: TRBD2; CDR3aa: CASSELAGGWETQYF; CDR3nt: TGTGCCAGCAGCGAGTTAGCGGGTGGATGGGAGACCCAGTACTTC
abundance: NA; j_gene: TRBJ2-1; len: 14; v_gene: TRBV4-1; d_gene: NA; CDR3aa: CASSPGAAYNEQFF; CDR3nt: TGCGCCAGCAGCCCGGGAGCCGCCTACAATGAGCAGTTCTTC
abundance: once; j_gene: TRBJ2-5; len: 12; v_gene: TRBV7-9; d_gene: NA; CDR3aa: CASSGGGETQYF; CDR3nt: TGTGCCAGCAGTGGGGGCGGGGAGACCCAGTACTTC
abundance: NA; j_gene: TRBJ2-7; len: 18; v_gene: TRBV7-2; d_gene: TRBD2; CDR3aa: CASSSPGGGQSSTYEQYF; CDR3nt: TGTGCCAGCAGCTCCCCGGGGGGGGGACAATCGTCAACCTACGAGCAGTACTTC
abundance: NA; j_gene: TRBJ1-2; len: 16; v_gene: TRBV7-9; d_gene: NA; CDR3aa: CASSFLGTPHNYGYTF; CDR3nt: TGTGCCAGCAGCTTCCTTGGGACTCCCCATAACTATGGCTACACCTTC
abundance: NA; j_gene: TRBJ2-1; len: 13; v_gene: TRBV19; d_gene: NA; CDR3aa: CASSIWGNNEQFF; CDR3nt: TGTGCCAGTAGTATTTGGGGGAACAATGAGCAGTTCTTC
abundance: NA; j_gene: TRBJ2-3; len: 13; v_gene: TRBV19; d_gene: NA; CDR3aa: CASSLLSMDTQYF; CDR3nt: TGTGCCAGTAGCCTACTTAGTATGGATACGCAGTATTTT
abundance: NA; j_gene: TRBJ1-4; len: 16; v_gene: TRBV29-1; d_gene: NA; CDR3aa: CSVEGLRGATNEKLFF; CDR3nt: TGCAGCGTTGAAGGTCTCCGGGGGGCGACTAATGAAAAACTGTTTTTT
abundance: NA; j_gene: TRBJ2-3; len: 12; v_gene: TRBV27; d_gene: NA; CDR3aa: CASSAGTDTQYF; CDR3nt: TGTGCCAGCAGTGCTGGCACAGATACGCAGTATTTT
abundance: once; j_gene: TRBJ2-2; len: 13; v_gene: TRBV11-2; d_gene: NA; CDR3aa: CASSSPYTGELFF; CDR3nt: TGTGCCAGCAGCTCGCCGTACACCGGGGAGCTGTTTTTT
abundance: NA; j_gene: TRBJ2-3; len: 16; v_gene: TRBV6-1; d_gene: NA; CDR3aa: CASSVRIIGSTDTQYF; CDR3nt: TGTGCCAGCAGTGTTAGAATTATTGGGAGCACAGATACGCAGTATTTT
abundance: NA; j_gene: TRBJ2-7; len: 13; v_gene: TRBV28; d_gene: TRBD1; CDR3aa: CASSETGGYEQYF; CDR3nt: TGTGCCAGCAGCGAGACAGGGGGGTACGAGCAGTACTTC
abundance: NA; j_gene: TRBJ2-2; len: 17; v_gene: TRBV7-9; d_gene: TRBD2; CDR3aa: CASSLVSSGYNTGELFF; CDR3nt: TGTGCCAGCAGCTTAGTCTCTAGCGGGTATAACACCGGGGAGCTGTTTTTT
abundance: NA; j_gene: TRBJ2-7; len: 15; v_gene: TRBV7-9; d_gene: TRBD2; CDR3aa: CASSARLAGAYEQYF; CDR3nt: TGTGCCAGCAGCGCTAGACTAGCGGGAGCCTACGAGCAGTACTTC
abundance: NA; j_gene: TRBJ2-1; len: 16; v_gene: TRBV7-6; d_gene: TRBD2; CDR3aa: CASSLPRGSSYNEQFF; CDR3nt: TGTGCCAGCAGCTTACCGCGCGGGAGCTCCTACAATGAGCAGTTCTTC
abundance: NA; j_gene: TRBJ2-7; len: 16; v_gene: TRBV15; d_gene: NA; CDR3aa: CATSRDWTGRSYEQYF; CDR3nt: TGTGCCACCAGCAGAGATTGGACGGGGAGGTCCTACGAGCAGTACTTC
abundance: NA; j_gene: TRBJ2-1; len: 14; v_gene: TRBV27; d_gene: NA; CDR3aa: CASSFATWYNEQFF; CDR3nt: TGTGCCAGCAGTTTCGCCACGTGGTACAATGAGCAGTTCTTC
abundance: NA; j_gene: TRBJ2-2; len: 13; v_gene: TRBV7-3; d_gene: NA; CDR3aa: CASSLDSTGELFF; CDR3nt: TGTGCCAGCAGCTTGGACAGCACCGGGGAGCTGTTTTTT
abundance: NA; j_gene: TRBJ1-2; len: 16; v_gene: TRBV15; d_gene: NA; CDR3aa: CATSRRRDGVVYGYTF; CDR3nt: TGTGCCACCAGCAGACGTCGGGACGGCGTAGTCTATGGCTACACCTTC
abundance: NA; j_gene: TRBJ2-2; len: 16; v_gene: TRBV14; d_gene: NA; CDR3aa: CASSHGVGRRTGELFF; CDR3nt: TGTGCCAGCAGCCACGGGGTGGGACGGCGCACCGGGGAGCTGTTTTTT
abundance: NA; j_gene: TRBJ1-4; len: 19; v_gene: TRBV7-8; d_gene: NA; CDR3aa: CASSLGWGHTSRLDEKLFF; CDR3nt: TGTGCCAGCAGCTTAGGTTGGGGCCACACAAGCCGCTTGGATGAAAAACTGTTTTTT